These 10 T cell receptor beta chains were sequenced from one sample in a study of control samples from healthy donors and cancer patients. Measured with immunoSEQ multiplex PCR; TCRdb has only the in-frame clones, and not every one. Of around 100,000 clones in the sample, almost 90% were seen once. Sample: blood. Receptors were obtained from a young man in good health.

The rearrangement joins TRBV11-2 to TRBJ2-7, with D perhaps TRBD2 (6 bases). The V gene lost 2 bases and the J gene lost 4 bases, with 15 bases spanning the gap. CDR3 length: 15 residues. From germline, CDR1 is SGHAT and CDR2 FQNNGV. The CDR3, as DNA: TGTGCCAGCAGCTTATCTTCAGCGGGTCCTTACGAGCAGTACTTC. Protein: CASSLSSAGPYEQYF.

The table lists this clone with a count of one. The V call is TRBV7-9, the J call TRBJ2-2; D gene uncertain. Germline CDR1 is SEHNR and CDR2 is FQNEAQ (reference sequence). The V and J ends lost 1 base and 7 bases respectively, with 7 bases between them. This CDR3 region has 13 residues. The CDR3 loop reads CASSLVGGGELFF. As DNA, the CDR3 is TGTGCCAGCAGCTTAGTAGGTGGCGGGGAGCTGTTTTTT.

The chain links TRBV15 to TRBJ2-1, with 7 bases aligning to TRBD2. The V segment lost 9 bases and the J segment 1 base; nucleotides outside the gene matches: 9. The CDR3 is 15 amino acids. The germline gives CDR1 LNHNV, CDR2 YYDKDF (reference sequence). The CDR3 DNA reads TGTGCCACTACCCCGGCTAGCGGATCCTACAATGAGCAGTTCTTC. It specifies CATTPASGSYNEQFF. The full variable domain, rest sourced from reference TRBV15 and TRBJ2-1, is DAMVIQNPRYQVTQFGKPVTLSCSQTLNHNVMYWYQQKSSQAPKLLFHYYDKDFNNEADTPDNFQSRRPNTSFCFLDIRSPGLGDTAMYLCATTPASGSYNEQFFGPGTRLTVL.

J is TRBJ2-1 and V is TRBV4-1; the match to TRBD2 covers 7 bases. This CDR3 has 16 residues. The germline V gene has CDR1 MGHRA and CDR2 YSYEKL. The V gene end was trimmed by 4 bases and the J gene end by 0 bases; junction bases not matched to a gene: 6. This CDR3 reads CASSPYSGRSYNEQFF. Written as DNA, the CDR3 is TGCGCCAGCAGCCCGTATAGCGGGCGCTCCTACAATGAGCAGTTCTTC.

The chain links TRBV7-3 to TRBJ2-1, with TRBD1 identical over 8 bases. With V trimmed by 2 bases and J by 10 bases, 7 bases remained unmatched. The CDR3 extends over 14 amino acids. CDR1 and CDR2 from the germline V gene are SGHTA and FQGTGA. The CDR3 DNA reads TGTGCCAGCAGCTTAGGGACAGGTCGTAGGGAGCAGTTCTTC. Its protein product is CASSLGTGRREQFF.

V is TRBV11-3 and J is TRBJ1-1; D gene uncertain. The CDR3 loop spans 14 amino acids. The ends were cut back, 1 base at V and 5 bases at J, with 11 bases in the middle. The germline V gene encodes CDR1 SGHNT and CDR2 YENEEA. CDR3 nucleotides: TGTGCCAGCAGCTTAGGTTTTGAGGGTACTGAAGCTTTCTTT. Translation: CASSLGFEGTEAFF. Looking up the rest from reference TRBV11-3 and TRBJ1-1 gives the full variable domain: EAGVVQSPRYKIIEKKQPVAFWCNPISGHNTLYWYLQNLGQGPELLIRYENEEAVDDSQLPKDRFSAERLKGVDSTLKIQPAELGDSAVYLCASSLGFEGTEAFFGQGTRLTVV.

The chain uses TRBV24-1 and TRBJ2-3; 10 bases line up with TRBD2. The CDR3 totals 19 residues. Germline V gives CDR1 KGHDR, CDR2 SFDVKD. Trimming at V came to 4 bases and at J to 4 bases, leaving 16 bases not matched to a gene. The CDR3 nucleotides read TGTGCCACCAGTGACACCGGGGGGACTAGCGCTTTTATGGCAGATACGCAGTATTTT. Its protein product is CATSDTGGTSAFMADTQYF.

The rearrangement links TRBV11-2 to TRBJ1-4, with D tentatively TRBD1 (5 bases). This CDR3 is built from 15 residues. V lost 1 base, J lost 0 bases, and 6 bases lay in between. Per germline, CDR1 SGHAT and CDR2 FQNNGV. The CDR3 sequence: CASSLGGATNEKLFF. In nucleotides, the CDR3 is TGTGCCAGCAGCTTAGGGGGGGCAACTAATGAAAAACTGTTTTTT.

Of note for this clone: One end of the junction fails to match germline, which may point to a read error. The CDR3 region is CASSSRTSGNAGELFF. In DNA, the CDR3 is TGTGCCAGCTCATCCCGGACTAGCGGGAACGCCGGGGAGCTGTTTTTT. The chain has TRBV18 and TRBJ2-2; 12 bases are a match to TRBD2. The CDR3 consists of 16 residues. CDR1 and CDR2 (germline): KGHSH, LQKENI.

V is TRBV6-6 and J is TRBJ2-2; D remains unclear. The CDR3 spans 15 residues. The V gene lost 0 bases and the J gene lost 4 bases, with 9 bases spanning the gap. Germline V gives CDR1 MNHNY, CDR2 SVGAGI (reference sequence). The CDR3 bases are TGTGCCAGCAGTTACTCGAAAACGTTCACCGGGGAGCTGTTTTTT. It is translated as CASSYSKTFTGELFF.